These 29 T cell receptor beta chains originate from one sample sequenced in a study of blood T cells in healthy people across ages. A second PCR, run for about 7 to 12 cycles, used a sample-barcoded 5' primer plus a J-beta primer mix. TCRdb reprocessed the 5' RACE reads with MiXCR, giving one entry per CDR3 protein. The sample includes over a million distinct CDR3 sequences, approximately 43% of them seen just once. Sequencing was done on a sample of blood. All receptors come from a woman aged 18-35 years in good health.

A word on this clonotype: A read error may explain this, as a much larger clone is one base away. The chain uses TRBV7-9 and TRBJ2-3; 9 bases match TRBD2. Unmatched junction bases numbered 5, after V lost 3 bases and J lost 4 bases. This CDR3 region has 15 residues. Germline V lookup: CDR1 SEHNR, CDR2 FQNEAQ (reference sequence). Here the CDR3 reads CASSFGGTSPDTQYF. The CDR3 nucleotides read TGTGCCAGCAGCTTCGGGGGGACTAGCCCAGATACGCAGTATTTT.

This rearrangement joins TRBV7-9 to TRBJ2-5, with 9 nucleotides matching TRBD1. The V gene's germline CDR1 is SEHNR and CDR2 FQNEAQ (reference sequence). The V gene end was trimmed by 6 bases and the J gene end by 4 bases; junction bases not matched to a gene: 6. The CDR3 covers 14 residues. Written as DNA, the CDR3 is TGTGCCAGCAGTAAACAGGGGGCAAGAGAGACCCAGTACTTC. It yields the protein CASSKQGARETQYF.

The CDR3: CASSFYCGTGRNQPQHF. As DNA, the CDR3 is TGTGCCAGCAGTTTTTATTGCGGGACAGGGCGCAATCAGCCCCAGCATTTT. This sequence joins TRBV12-3 or TRBV12-4 and TRBJ1-5, with 9 bases lining up with TRBD1. The CDR3 has 17 amino acids. Trimming took 3 bases from V and 2 from J; bases not matched to a gene: 8.

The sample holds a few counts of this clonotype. The CDR3 here is CASSPSVGAHGYTF. The CDR3 nucleotides read TGCGCCAGCAGCCCTTCAGTGGGAGCCCATGGCTACACCTTC. The J gene is TRBJ1-2, the V gene TRBV4-3; D unresolved. The CDR3 runs to 14 residues. CDR1 LGHNA and CDR2 YSLEER come from the germline V gene. Trimming removed 4 bases at V and 6 bases at J, with 15 bases between.

The CDR3 bases are TGTGCCAGCAGCCACCCTACCGTAGTAGCGGGGGGGCCTGAGGAAGAGACCCAGTACTTC. Protein: CASSHPTVVAGGPEEETQYF. V gene TRBV7-6 combines with J gene TRBJ2-5; TRBD2 agrees at 11 bases. The CDR3 runs 20 residues. With V trimmed by 5 bases and J by 3 bases, 20 bases remained unmatched. Germline V gene lookup returns CDR1 SGHVS and CDR2 FNYEAQ.

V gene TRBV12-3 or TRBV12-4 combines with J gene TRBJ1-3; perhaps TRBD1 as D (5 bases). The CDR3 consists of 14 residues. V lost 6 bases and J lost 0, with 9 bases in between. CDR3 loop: CASRPTASGNTIYF. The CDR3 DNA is TGTGCCAGCAGACCGACAGCCTCTGGAAACACCATATATTTT.

CDR3 sequence: CATDPGQMNTEAFF. CDR3 coding DNA: TGTGCCACCGATCCGGGACAGATGAACACTGAAGCTTTCTTT. V gene TRBV10-3 combines with J gene TRBJ1-1, with 7 bases identical to TRBD1. The germline V gene encodes CDR1 ENHRY and CDR2 SYGVKD. V lost 10 bases, J lost 0 bases, and 8 bases stayed unmatched. The CDR3 runs 14 residues.

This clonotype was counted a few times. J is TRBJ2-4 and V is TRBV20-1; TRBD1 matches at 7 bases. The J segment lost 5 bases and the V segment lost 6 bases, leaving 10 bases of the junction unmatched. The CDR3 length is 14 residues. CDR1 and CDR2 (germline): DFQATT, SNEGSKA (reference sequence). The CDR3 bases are TGCAGTGCATTTCGACAGGGAAGACAAAACATTCAGTACTTC. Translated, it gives CSAFRQGRQNIQYF.

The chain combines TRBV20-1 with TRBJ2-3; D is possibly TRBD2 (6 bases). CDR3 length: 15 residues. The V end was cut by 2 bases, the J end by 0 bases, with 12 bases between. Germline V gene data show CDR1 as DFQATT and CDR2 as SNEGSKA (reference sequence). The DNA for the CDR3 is TGCAGTGCTAGACACCTAGCGTCTAGCACAGATACGCAGTATTTT. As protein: CSARHLASSTDTQYF.

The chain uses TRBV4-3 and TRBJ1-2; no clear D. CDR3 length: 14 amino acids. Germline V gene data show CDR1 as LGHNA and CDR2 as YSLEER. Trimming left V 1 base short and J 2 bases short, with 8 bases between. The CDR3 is CASSQVTSNYGYTF. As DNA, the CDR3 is TGCGCCAGCAGCCAAGTCACAAGCAACTATGGCTACACCTTC.

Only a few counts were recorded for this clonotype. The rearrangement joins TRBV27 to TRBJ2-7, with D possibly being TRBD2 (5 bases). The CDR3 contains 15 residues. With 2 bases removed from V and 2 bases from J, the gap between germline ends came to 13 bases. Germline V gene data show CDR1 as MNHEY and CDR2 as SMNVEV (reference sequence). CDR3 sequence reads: CASSLIPVGTYEQYF. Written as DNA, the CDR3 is TGTGCCAGCAGTTTAATCCCGGTCGGGACCTACGAGCAGTACTTC.

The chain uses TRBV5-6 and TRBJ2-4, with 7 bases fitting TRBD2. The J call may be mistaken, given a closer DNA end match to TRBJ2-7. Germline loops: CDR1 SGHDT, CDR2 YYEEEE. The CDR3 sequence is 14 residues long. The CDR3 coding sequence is TGTGCCAGCAGCTTGGGGGAGCGGGGCTACGAGCAGTACTTC. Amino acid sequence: CASSLGERGYEQYF.

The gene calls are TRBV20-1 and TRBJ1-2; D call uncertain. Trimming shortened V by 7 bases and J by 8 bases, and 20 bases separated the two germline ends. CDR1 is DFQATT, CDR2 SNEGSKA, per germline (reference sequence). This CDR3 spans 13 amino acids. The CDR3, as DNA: TGCAGTGTTTTCGACCGGGCTTCATTCGGCTACACCTTC. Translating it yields CSVFDRASFGYTF.

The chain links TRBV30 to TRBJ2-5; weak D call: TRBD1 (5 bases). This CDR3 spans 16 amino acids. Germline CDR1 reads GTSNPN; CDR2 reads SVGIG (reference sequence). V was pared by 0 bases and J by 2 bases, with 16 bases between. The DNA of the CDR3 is TGTGCCTGGAGTGTTGGGGCTAGAAAGGCGCAAGAGACCCAGTACTTC. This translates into CAWSVGARKAQETQYF.

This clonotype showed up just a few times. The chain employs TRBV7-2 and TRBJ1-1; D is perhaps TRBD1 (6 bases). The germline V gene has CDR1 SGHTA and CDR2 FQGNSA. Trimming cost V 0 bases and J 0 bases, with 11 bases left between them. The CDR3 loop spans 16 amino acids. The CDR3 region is CASSLAQQGVNTEAFF. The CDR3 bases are TGTGCCAGCAGCTTAGCCCAACAGGGTGTGAACACTGAAGCTTTCTTT.

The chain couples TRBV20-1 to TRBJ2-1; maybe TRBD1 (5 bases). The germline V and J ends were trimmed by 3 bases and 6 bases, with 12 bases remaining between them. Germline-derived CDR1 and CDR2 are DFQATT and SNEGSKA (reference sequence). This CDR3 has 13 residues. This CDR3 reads CSARHGHSNEQFF. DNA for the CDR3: TGCAGTGCTAGGCATGGACACTCCAATGAGCAGTTCTTC.

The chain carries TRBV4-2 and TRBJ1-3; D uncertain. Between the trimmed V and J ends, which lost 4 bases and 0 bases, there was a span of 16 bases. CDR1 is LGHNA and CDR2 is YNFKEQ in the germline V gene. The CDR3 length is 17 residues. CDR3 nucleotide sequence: TGTGCCAGCAGCCCCAGGAAGGCGGTCTTCTCTGGAAACACCATATATTTT. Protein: CASSPRKAVFSGNTIYF.

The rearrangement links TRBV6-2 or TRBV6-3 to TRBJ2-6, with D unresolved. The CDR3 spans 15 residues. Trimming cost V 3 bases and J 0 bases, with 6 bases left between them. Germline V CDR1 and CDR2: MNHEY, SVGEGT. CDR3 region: CASSYFASGANVLTF. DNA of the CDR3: TGTGCCAGCAGTTATTTTGCCTCTGGGGCCAACGTCCTGACTTTC.

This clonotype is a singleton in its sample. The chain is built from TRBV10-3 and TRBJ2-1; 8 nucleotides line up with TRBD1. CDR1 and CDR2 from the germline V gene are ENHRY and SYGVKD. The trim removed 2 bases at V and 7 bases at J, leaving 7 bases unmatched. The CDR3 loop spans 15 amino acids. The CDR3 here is CAISEPRTGRNEQFF. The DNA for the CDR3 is TGTGCCATCAGTGAGCCTAGGACAGGGAGAAATGAGCAGTTCTTC.

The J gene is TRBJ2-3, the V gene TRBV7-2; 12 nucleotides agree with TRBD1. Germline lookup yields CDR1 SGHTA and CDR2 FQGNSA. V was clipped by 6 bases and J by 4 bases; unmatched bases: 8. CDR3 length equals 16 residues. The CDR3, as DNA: TGTGCCAGCAGTTCACTGGGACAGGGGGCCGCAGATACGCAGTATTTT. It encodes CASSSLGQGAADTQYF.

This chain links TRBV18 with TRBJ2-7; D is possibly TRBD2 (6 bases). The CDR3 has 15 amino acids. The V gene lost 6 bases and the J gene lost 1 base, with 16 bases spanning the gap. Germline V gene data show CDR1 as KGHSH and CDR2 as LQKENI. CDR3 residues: CASSLTGGISYEQYF. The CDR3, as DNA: TGTGCCAGCTCCCTAACTGGGGGGATTTCCTACGAGCAGTACTTC. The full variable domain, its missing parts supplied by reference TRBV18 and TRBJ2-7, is NAGVMQNPRHLVRRRGQEARLRCSPMKGHSHVYWYRQLPEEGLKFMVYLQKENIIDESGMPKERFSAEFPKEGPSILRIQQVVRGDSAAYFCASSLTGGISYEQYFGPGTRLTVT.

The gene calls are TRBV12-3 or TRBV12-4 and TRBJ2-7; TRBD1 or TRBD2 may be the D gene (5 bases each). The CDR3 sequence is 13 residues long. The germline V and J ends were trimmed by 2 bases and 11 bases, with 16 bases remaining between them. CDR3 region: CASSLRRQGVEYF. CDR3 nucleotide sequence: TGTGCCAGCAGTTTAAGGAGGCAGGGAGTCGAGTACTTC.

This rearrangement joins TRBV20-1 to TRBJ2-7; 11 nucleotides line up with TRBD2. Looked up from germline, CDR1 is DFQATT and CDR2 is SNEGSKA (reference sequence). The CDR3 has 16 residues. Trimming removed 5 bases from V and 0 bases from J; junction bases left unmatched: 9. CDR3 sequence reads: CSAPRGTSGVSYEQYF. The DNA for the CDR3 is TGCAGTGCTCCCCGAGGGACTAGCGGAGTCTCCTACGAGCAGTACTTC.

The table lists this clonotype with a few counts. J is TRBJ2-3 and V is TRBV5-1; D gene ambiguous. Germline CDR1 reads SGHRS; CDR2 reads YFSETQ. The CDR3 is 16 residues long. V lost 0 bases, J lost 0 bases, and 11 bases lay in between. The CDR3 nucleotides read TGCGCCAGCAGCTTGGTGTCTATAACTAGCACAGATACGCAGTATTTT. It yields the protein CASSLVSITSTDTQYF.

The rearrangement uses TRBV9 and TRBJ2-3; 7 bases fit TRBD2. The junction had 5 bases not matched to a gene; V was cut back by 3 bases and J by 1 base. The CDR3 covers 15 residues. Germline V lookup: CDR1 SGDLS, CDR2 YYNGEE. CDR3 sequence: CASSAEAGGTDTQYF. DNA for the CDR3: TGTGCCAGCAGCGCCGAGGCGGGGGGCACAGATACGCAGTATTTT.

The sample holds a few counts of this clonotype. DNA for the CDR3: TGCAGTGCTAAACAGGGTGGGAATATCCAAGAGACCCAGTACTTC. Amino acids: CSAKQGGNIQETQYF. This chain links TRBV20-1 with TRBJ2-5, with D perhaps TRBD1 (6 bases). CDR3 length equals 15 residues. Between the trimmed V and J ends, which lost 4 bases and 1 base, there was a span of 16 bases. CDR1 and CDR2 from the germline V gene are DFQATT and SNEGSKA (reference sequence).

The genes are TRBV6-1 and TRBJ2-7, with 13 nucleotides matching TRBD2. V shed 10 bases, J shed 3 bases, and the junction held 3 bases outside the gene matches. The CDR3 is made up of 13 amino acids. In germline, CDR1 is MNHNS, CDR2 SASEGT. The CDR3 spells CATRTSGGYEQYF. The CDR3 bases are TGTGCCACCAGGACTAGCGGGGGCTACGAGCAGTACTTC.

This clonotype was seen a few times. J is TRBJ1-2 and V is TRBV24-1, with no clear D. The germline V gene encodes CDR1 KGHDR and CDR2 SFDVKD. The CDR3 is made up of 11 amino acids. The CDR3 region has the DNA TGTGGTGCCCCATTTAACTATGGCTACACCTTC. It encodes CGAPFNYGYTF.

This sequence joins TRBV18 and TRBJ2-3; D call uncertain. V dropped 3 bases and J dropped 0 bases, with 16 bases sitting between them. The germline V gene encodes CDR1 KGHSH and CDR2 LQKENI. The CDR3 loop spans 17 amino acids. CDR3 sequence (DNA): TGTGCCAGCTCACCTCCCCAGGCCTTTTCTAGCACAGATACGCAGTATTTT. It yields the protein CASSPPQAFSSTDTQYF. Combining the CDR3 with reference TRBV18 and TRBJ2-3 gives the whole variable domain NAGVMQNPRHLVRRRGQEARLRCSPMKGHSHVYWYRQLPEEGLKFMVYLQKENIIDESGMPKERFSAEFPKEGPSILRIQQVVRGDSAAYFCASSPPQAFSSTDTQYFGPGTRLTVL.